This T cell receptor (beta chain) was profiled in a study of blood T cell repertoires in COVID-19. CDR1 is SGHRS and CDR2 is YFSETQ in the germline V gene. The CDR3 is made up of 17 amino acids. J was trimmed by 0 bases and V by 3 bases; bases with no gene match: 11. Participants were placed into cohorts based on the clinical history they reported. TCRdb's table, derived via immunoSEQ multiplex PCR, lists solely in-frame clones and lacks some. The sample records roughly 230,000 clones, approximately 84% being singletons. The V gene is TRBV5-1, the J gene TRBJ1-2; 7 bases map to TRBD1. The receptor comes from a man aged 50-60 years who had recovered from COVID-19. Sequences were obtained from PBMCs or T cells enriched from blood (not recorded which). This chain's CDR3 is CASSSRRVGTANYGYTF. The CDR3 DNA follows: TGCGCCAGCAGCTCCCGTCGGGTAGGGACAGCTAACTATGGCTACACCTTC. The whole variable domain, remainder taken from reference TRBV5-1 and TRBJ1-2, is KAGVTQTPRYLIKTRGQQVTLSCSPISGHRSVSWYQQTPGQGLQFLFEYFSETQRNKGNFPGRFSGRQFSNSRSEMNVSTLELGDSALYLCASSSRRVGTANYGYTFGSGTRLTVV.